This TCR beta chain emerged from a study of blood T cells in healthy people across ages. General study points: Changes seen in expanded clonotypes were possibly confounded by donor CMV status left unknown.

The junction had 5 bases not matched to a gene; V was cut back by 0 bases and J by 3 bases. The CDR3 spans 16 residues. Germline V CDR1 and CDR2: SGDLS, YYNGEE. Sample-barcoded 5' priming and a J-beta primer mix drove a second PCR of roughly 7 to 11 cycles. Every single cDNA molecule received a tag from a template-switch adaptor with 12 random nucleotides. TCRdb analysed the 5' RACE reads with MiXCR anew, one entry per CDR3 protein. Of hundreds of thousands of distinct CDR3 sequences detected, about 54% appear once; the ten largest clones hold over 30%. With respect to this clonotype: Its cognate antigen is unknown.

The source is a man in his sixties in good health. The chain has TRBV9 and TRBJ2-1; 8 nucleotides line up with TRBD1. Sequencing was performed on blood. The CDR3 sequence is CASSVGGQDIYNEQFF. The CDR3 DNA sequence: TGTGCCAGCAGCGTAGGGGGACAGGATATCTACAATGAGCAGTTCTTC. The full variable domain, in which reference TRBV9 and TRBJ2-1 provide the parts outside the CDR3, is DSGVTQTPKHLITATGQRVTLRCSPRSGDLSVYWYQQSLDQGLQFLIQYYNGEERAKGNILERFSAQQFPDLHSELNLSSLELGDSALYFCASSVGGQDIYNEQFFGPGTRLTVL.